The clone carrying this T cell receptor beta chain occurred a few times. This sample stems from a study of T and B cells in COVID-19 patients. For the study at large: Peripheral blood came from COVID-19 patients with active infection or after recovery.

TRB was amplified from about 250-500 ng of blood genomic DNA. CDR3 length: 13 amino acids. V was cut by 3 bases and J by 4 bases, with 8 bases left in between. Germline V lookup: CDR1 SGHTA, CDR2 FQGNSA. Multiplex PCR with BIOMED2 TRB-A/B primer pools amplified TRB rearrangements. A single record per CDR3 protein comes from TCRdb applying MiXCR to the multiplex PCR reads. The sample yields 4,000 to 6,000 distinct CDR3 sequences, 27% seen once. The specimen was blood. The rearrangement joins TRBV7-2 to TRBJ2-3; D unclear. The receptor's source is a human donor with active COVID-19. The CDR3, as DNA: TGTGCCAGCAGCTTTTCCCCGTCAGATACGCAGTATTTT. Translation gives CASSFSPSDTQYF.